Below, 17 T cell receptor beta chains from the same sample are listed, as sequenced in a study of molecular identifiers for immune sequencing clone quantification (dated by TCRdb to the late 2010s). The library was obtained by PCR. Sequencing was carried out with a NextSeq 500. The public reads were reanalyzed by TCRdb: fastp trimming at Q25, MiXCR alignment, in-frame beta chains only. Identical CDR3 proteins give one entry, which carries the most common genes and DNA. This sample holds around 320,000 distinct CDR3 sequences; roughly 23% were observed only once. The ten largest clonotypes hold about 0.73% of the sample. Specimen: naive CD8+ T cells from blood, with Jurkat cell RNA spiked in. Interpreted using the paper, the cell subset or site label stands for: FACS-sorted CD8+CD4-CCR7+CD45RA+ naive T cells. Receptor source: a human donor in good health. Some libraries in this study had Jurkat cell RNA spiked in.

This clonotype turned up a few times. The chain links TRBV6-6 to TRBJ2-3; TRBD1 is a possible D gene (5 bases). The CDR3 runs 19 residues. The germline V and J ends were trimmed by 2 bases and 4 bases, with 25 bases remaining between them. CDR1 is MNHNY and CDR2 is SVGAGI in the germline V gene (reference sequence). The CDR3 loop is CASSYPQGAAQMGPDTQYF. For the CDR3, the DNA is TGTGCCAGCAGTTACCCCCAAGGGGCGGCTCAAATGGGCCCAGATACGCAGTATTTT.

This clonotype was detected ten times or more. V and J are TRBV7-6 and TRBJ2-7; D is perhaps TRBD1 (6 bases). The CDR3 totals 11 residues. Trimming left V 3 bases short and J 8 bases short, with 8 bases between. Germline values: CDR1 SGHVS, CDR2 FNYEAQ. CDR3 sequence reads: CASSLTGQQYF. The CDR3, as DNA: TGTGCCAGCAGCTTGACAGGACAGCAGTACTTC. The entire variable domain, with the rest obtained from reference TRBV7-6 and TRBJ2-7, is as follows: GAGVSQSPRYKVTKRGQDVALRCDPISGHVSLYWYRQALGQGPEFLTYFNYEAQQDKSGLPNDRFSAERPEGSISTLTIQRTEQRDSAMYRCASSLTGQQYFGPGTRLTVT.

Remarks on this clonotype: A much larger clonotype is one base distant, so this may be a read error. CDR3 nucleotides: TGTGCCAGCAGGCAGGGGGCTATGAACACTGAAGCTTTCTTT. Its translation: CASRQGAMNTEAFF. V usage is TRBV2 and J usage is TRBJ1-1, with 8 bases lining up with TRBD1. The V gene's germline CDR1 is SNHLY and CDR2 FYNNEI. The CDR3 has 14 residues. With V trimmed by 6 bases and J by 0 bases, 3 bases remained unmatched.

The rearrangement uses TRBV7-2 and TRBJ2-7; 16 bases map to TRBD2. CDR1 is SGHTA and CDR2 is FQGNSA in the germline V gene. The CDR3 totals 17 residues. Unmatched junction bases numbered 3, after V lost 0 bases and J lost 4 bases. CDR3 DNA sequence: TGTGCCAGCAGCTTAGCGGGACTAGCGGGAGGGTGGTACGAGCAGTACTTC. It is translated as CASSLAGLAGGWYEQYF.

About this clonotype: An end of the junction does not agree with germline; a read error may underlie this. V and J are TRBV4-3 and TRBJ1-1, with D perhaps TRBD1 (6 bases). The CDR3 runs 15 residues. The germline V gene encodes CDR1 LGHNA and CDR2 YSLEER. In nucleotides, the CDR3 is TGCGTCAGCAGCCAAGATTTTCAGGGGATCCCTGAAGCTTTCTTT. This translates into CVSSQDFQGIPEAFF.

This clonotype was counted many times. This CDR3 is CASSLETGASQETQYF. The CDR3 nucleotides are TGTGCCAGCAGCTTAGAGACAGGGGCGTCACAAGAGACCCAGTACTTC. The V gene is TRBV7-6, the J gene TRBJ2-5, with TRBD1 matching 8 bases. CDR3 size: 16 residues. V lost 1 base, J lost 2 bases, and 6 bases stayed unmatched. Germline values: CDR1 SGHVS, CDR2 FNYEAQ.

This chain links TRBV13 with TRBJ2-7; D uncertain. V lost 7 bases, J lost 6 bases, and 13 bases lay in between. CDR3 length: 12 residues. The V gene's germline CDR1 is PRHDT and CDR2 FYEKMQ (reference sequence). CDR3 coding DNA: TGTGCCAGCACTTCGCTCCTGGGCGAGCAGTACTTC. Its protein product is CASTSLLGEQYF. The entire variable domain, with the rest obtained from reference TRBV13 and TRBJ2-7, is as follows: AAGVIQSPRHLIKEKRETATLKCYPIPRHDTVYWYQQGPGQDPQFLISFYEKMQSDKGSIPDRFSAQQFSDYHSELNMSSLELGDSALYFCASTSLLGEQYFGPGTRLTVT.

This clonotype was detected only a few times. The chain recombines TRBV11-2 with TRBJ2-1, with 13 nucleotides matching TRBD2. CDR3 length: 12 amino acids. J was trimmed by 12 bases and V by 10 bases; bases with no gene match: 6. Germline V lookup: CDR1 SGHAT, CDR2 FQNNGV. As DNA, the CDR3 is TGTGCCACCGGGACTAGCGGGAATCGGCAGTTCTTC. This codes for CATGTSGNRQFF.

This clonotype showed up just a few times. A junction end diverges from the germline sequence, so it may reflect a read error. The V call is TRBV12-3 or TRBV12-4, the J call TRBJ2-1; the match to TRBD2 covers 10 bases. The CDR3 runs to 11 residues. CDR3 DNA: TGTGCCAGCAGCTTAGCGGGGGGTTGGTTCTTC. Its translation: CASSLAGGWFF.

V gene TRBV29-1 combines with J gene TRBJ2-7; D is perhaps TRBD2 (6 bases). The CDR3 has 13 residues. Looked up from germline, CDR1 is SQVTM and CDR2 is ANQGSEA. Trimming pared 2 bases from V and 3 bases from J, leaving 11 bases between. In DNA, the CDR3 is TGCAGCGTTGAAACTAGCAGGGACTACGAGCAGTACTTC. Its translation: CSVETSRDYEQYF.

This clonotype was observed at least ten times. The chain carries TRBV12-3 or TRBV12-4 and TRBJ2-3, with no clear D. The CDR3 totals 14 residues. Deletions cut 3 bases from V and 2 bases from J, with 9 bases between. CDR3: CASSLGGPTDTQYF. The CDR3 nucleotides read TGTGCCAGCAGTTTGGGTGGGCCCACAGATACGCAGTATTTT.

Points on this clonotype: This clone may be a read error of a much larger clone one base away. V gene TRBV2 combines with J gene TRBJ1-5; D is ambiguous. V lost 4 bases to trimming and J lost 1 base, with 11 bases between them. CDR1 SNHLY and CDR2 FYNNEI come from the germline V gene. This CDR3 has 15 amino acids. The CDR3 is CASSGDATSNQPQHF. CDR3 coding DNA: TGTGCCAGCAGTGGGGATGCGACGAGCAATCAGCCCCAGCATTTT.

This clonotype was counted ten times or more. V usage is TRBV5-6 and J usage is TRBJ2-7; 9 nucleotides match TRBD2. The CDR3 is 15 amino acids. CDR1 and CDR2 (germline): SGHDT, YYEEEE. V gave up 0 bases and J gave up 2 bases; unmatched junction bases: 3. CDR3 sequence reads: CASSLVLAGAYEQYF. DNA for the CDR3: TGTGCCAGCAGCTTGGTGTTAGCGGGAGCCTACGAGCAGTACTTC.

V is TRBV4-3 and J is TRBJ1-4; D remains ambiguous. This CDR3 is 15 amino acids long. Trimming left V 1 base short and J 14 bases short, with 20 bases between. Germline V gene sequence: CDR1 LGHNA, CDR2 YSLEER. DNA for the CDR3: TGCGCCAGCAGCCAAGCGCGGGCCCCTACTGACCCCCTGTTTTTT. Translated, it gives CASSQARAPTDPLFF.

Turning to this clonotype: A much larger clone lies one base from this, so it may be a read error. The V call is TRBV12-3 or TRBV12-4, the J call TRBJ1-5; 7 nucleotides line up with TRBD2. The DNA end favors TRBJ2-3, so the J call may be wrong. This CDR3 has 15 residues. This CDR3 is CASSLFEGPAGPQYF. DNA for the CDR3: TGTGCCAGCAGTTTATTTGAGGGGCCAGCGGGGCCCCAGTATTTT.

In this sample, this clonotype turned up many times. The CDR3 DNA sequence: TGTGCCAGCAGCTTATACGCTAGCGCAATCCAAGAGACCCAGTACTTC. Protein product: CASSLYASAIQETQYF. The chain carries TRBV7-2 and TRBJ2-5; D might be TRBD2 (6 bases). There are 16 residues in the CDR3. V gave up 2 bases and J gave up 1 base, with 14 bases separating them. Germline V CDR1 and CDR2: SGHTA, FQGNSA.

This clonotype was picked up a small number of times. The chain recombines TRBV30 with TRBJ2-7, with 7 bases matching TRBD2. Per germline, CDR1 GTSNPN and CDR2 SVGIG (reference sequence). The J segment lost 0 bases and the V segment lost 3 bases, leaving 2 bases of the junction unmatched. CDR3 length: 13 residues. CDR3 residues: CAWSTSASYEQYF. DNA of the CDR3: TGTGCCTGGAGCACTAGCGCCTCCTACGAGCAGTACTTC.